One and the same sample provided the 2 T cell receptor beta chains below, sequenced in a study of shared clonotypes between healthy human individuals (dated by TCRdb to 2019 to 2021). CD8 naive samples were CD45RO-negative cells positively selected for CCR7, giving a CD45RA+CCR7+ population that excluded TemRA cells. Library creation used the immunoSEQ multiplex PCR assay. Here the immuneACCESS table is served through TCRdb, limited to in-frame sequences with V and J called. Missing clones are a known gap in these copies; in checked studies unresolved V genes cover under half, and the rest lacks a known reason. The sample profile shows under 2,000,000 clones; roughly 95% of them were found once. Clones ranked in the top ten supply 0.9% to 1.5% of the sample. Sequenced input: naive CD8+ T cells sorted from blood. Taken with the paper, the label for cell subset or site translates to: CD45RA+CCR7+. The source is a man between 18 and 29 years old in good health.

The chain employs TRBV28 and TRBJ2-7; D gene uncertain. This CDR3 is 16 amino acids long. CDR1 is MDHEN, CDR2 SYDVKM, per germline. The V gene lost 3 bases and the J gene lost 2 bases, with 17 bases spanning the gap. Here the CDR3 reads CASSFGGAQGAYEQYF. CDR3 coding DNA: TGTGCCAGCAGTTTTGGTGGAGCTCAAGGCGCCTACGAGCAGTACTTC.

J is TRBJ1-3 and V is TRBV11-2, with 8 positions matching TRBD1. Germline assignment: CDR1 SGHAT and CDR2 FQNNGV. J gave up 3 bases and V 1 base, and 2 bases lay outside the gene matches. This CDR3 spans 15 amino acids. The CDR3 region has the DNA TGTGCCAGCAGCTTAGGCAGGGGGCTTGGAAACACCATATATTTT. Encoded protein: CASSLGRGLGNTIYF.